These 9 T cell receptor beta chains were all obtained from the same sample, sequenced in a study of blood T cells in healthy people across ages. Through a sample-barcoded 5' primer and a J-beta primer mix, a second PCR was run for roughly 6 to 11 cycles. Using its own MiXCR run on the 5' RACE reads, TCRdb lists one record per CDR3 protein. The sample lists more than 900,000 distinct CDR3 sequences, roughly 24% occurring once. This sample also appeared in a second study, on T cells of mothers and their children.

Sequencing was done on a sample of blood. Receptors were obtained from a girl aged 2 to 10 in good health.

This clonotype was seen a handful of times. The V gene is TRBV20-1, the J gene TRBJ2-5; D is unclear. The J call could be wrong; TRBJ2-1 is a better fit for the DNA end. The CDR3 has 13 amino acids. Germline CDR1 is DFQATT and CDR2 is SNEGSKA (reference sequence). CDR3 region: CSAFLSGVGEQFF. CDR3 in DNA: TGCAGTGCCTTCCTTTCGGGTGTGGGTGAGCAGTTCTTC.

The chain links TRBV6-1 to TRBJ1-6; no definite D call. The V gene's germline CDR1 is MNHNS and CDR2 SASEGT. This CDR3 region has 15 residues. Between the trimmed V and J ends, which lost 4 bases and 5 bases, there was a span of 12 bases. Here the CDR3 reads CASSVLDSNNSPLHF. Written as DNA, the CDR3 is TGTGCCAGCAGTGTTCTGGATTCGAATAATTCACCCCTCCACTTT.

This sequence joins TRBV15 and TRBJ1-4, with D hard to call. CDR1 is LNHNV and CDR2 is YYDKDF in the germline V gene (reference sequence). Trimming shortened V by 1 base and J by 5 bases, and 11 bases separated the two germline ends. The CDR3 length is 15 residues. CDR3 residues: CATSRARVGNEKLFF. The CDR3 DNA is TGTGCCACCAGCAGAGCTCGGGTTGGGAATGAAAAACTGTTTTTT. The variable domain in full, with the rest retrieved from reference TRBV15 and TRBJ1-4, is DAMVIQNPRYQVTQFGKPVTLSCSQTLNHNVMYWYQQKSSQAPKLLFHYYDKDFNNEADTPDNFQSRRPNTSFCFLDIRSPGLGDTAMYLCATSRARVGNEKLFFGSGTQLSVL.

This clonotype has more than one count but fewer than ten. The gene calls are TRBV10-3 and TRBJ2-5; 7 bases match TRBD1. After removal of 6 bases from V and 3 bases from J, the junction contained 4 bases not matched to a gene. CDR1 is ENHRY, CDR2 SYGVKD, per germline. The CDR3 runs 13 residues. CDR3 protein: CAIRSRGKETQYF. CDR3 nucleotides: TGTGCCATCAGGTCCAGGGGGAAAGAGACCCAGTACTTC.

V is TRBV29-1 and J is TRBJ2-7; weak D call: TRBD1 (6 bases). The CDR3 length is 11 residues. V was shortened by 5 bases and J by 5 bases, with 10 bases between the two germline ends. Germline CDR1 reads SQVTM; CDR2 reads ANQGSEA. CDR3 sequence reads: CSVIPGDEQYF. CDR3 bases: TGCAGCGTTATACCAGGGGACGAGCAGTACTTC.

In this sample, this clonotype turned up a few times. CDR3 loop: CSAGESAGYTF. The CDR3 DNA reads TGCAGCGCCGGGGAGTCGGCTGGCTACACCTTC. The chain uses TRBV29-1 and TRBJ1-2; D ambiguous. There are 11 residues in the CDR3. V was shortened by 7 bases and J by 7 bases, with 13 bases between the two germline ends. Per the germline V gene, CDR1 is SQVTM and CDR2 is ANQGSEA.

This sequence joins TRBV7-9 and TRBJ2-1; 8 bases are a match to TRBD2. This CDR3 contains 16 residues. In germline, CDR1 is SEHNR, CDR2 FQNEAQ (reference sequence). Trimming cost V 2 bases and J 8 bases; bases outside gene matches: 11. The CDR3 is CASSLWSGGTRDEQFF. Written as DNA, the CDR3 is TGTGCCAGCAGCTTATGGTCGGGGGGGACTAGGGATGAGCAGTTCTTC.

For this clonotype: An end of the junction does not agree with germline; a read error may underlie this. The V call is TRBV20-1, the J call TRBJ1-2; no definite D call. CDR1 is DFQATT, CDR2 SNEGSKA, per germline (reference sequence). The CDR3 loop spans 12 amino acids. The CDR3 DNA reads TGCAGTGCCAGAGTAACAAACTATGGCTACACCTTC. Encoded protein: CSARVTNYGYTF.

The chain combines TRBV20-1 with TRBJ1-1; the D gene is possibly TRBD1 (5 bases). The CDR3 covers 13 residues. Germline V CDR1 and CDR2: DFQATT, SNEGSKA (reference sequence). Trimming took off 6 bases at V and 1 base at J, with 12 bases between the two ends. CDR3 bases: TGCAGTGCCAAGGGACGGACGAACACTGAAGCTTTCTTT. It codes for CSAKGRTNTEAFF.